A selection of T cell receptor beta chains follows, all from one sample in a study of glioma-infiltrating T cells. TCRdb passed the multiplex PCR reads through MiXCR, listing each CDR3 protein once. Of approximately 100,000 distinct CDR3 sequences in the sample, 29% are singletons; the top ten hold 40% to 55%. The sequenced sample consisted of glioma tissue, nonneoplastic brain tissue, or PBMCs (not recorded which). Source of these receptors: a human donor with low-grade glioma or glioblastoma, undergoing nonglioma brain surgery, or in good health (not recorded which). The conserved cysteine and the conserved F or W are not part of the CDR3 here. Clone size is stated in some rows and not others, as once, few, many or a class when expanded.

clone_size v_call cdr3_aa
- TRBV28 ASSTLGTGSTYTQY
many TRBV6-1 ASSPRTLEGYT
- TRBV6-1 ASSDGQGNQSQY
many TRBV19 ASSDLGTQY
- TRBV5-1 ASSLGSWIVKETQY
many TRBV6-1 ASRTGQGGNQPQH
many TRBV6-1 ASRMTINTEAF
many TRBV15 ATSRDLAENQPQH
many TRBV9 ASSVLSDTQY
many TRBV28 ASRYSTNTGELF
- TRBV19 ASSSTSSQPQH
few TRBV11-1 ASSLDTGLKEAF
many TRBV7-9 ASTGQGESGYT
once TRBV7-3 ASSRVLAGDTDTQY
- TRBV12-3/TRBV12-4 ASRGYPGPGGETQY
- TRBV20-1 SAALGGDQPQH
- TRBV6-2/TRBV6-3 ASSYTPGSGWNTEAF
many TRBV7-2 ASSFRSGGPYEQY
many TRBV15 ATSRAGPPAETQY
many TRBV7-2 ASSLALAAFNEQF
- TRBV20-1 SARSGGEAF
- TRBV5-1 ASSPGLAGISTDTQY
- TRBV9 ASSVEIDTEAF
many TRBV20-1 SARTGTGGQGYT
many TRBV7-2 ASSHRPGQPGETQY
few TRBV5-1 ASRRSSDTGELF
few TRBV20-1 SGRGVKETQY
many TRBV25-1 ASSDTGKYYTEAF
- TRBV7-3 ASSLAGSYNSPLH
few TRBV24-1 ATSRGQNTEAF
few TRBV12-3/TRBV12-4 ASSWTGEETQY
few TRBV2 ASRQGLSQPQH
- TRBV5-1 ASSLLQGRETTDTQY
few TRBV4-3 ASSWEARDTGELF
- TRBV11-2 ASRWDRSNQPQH
- TRBV29-1 SVGTLGGTDTQY
few TRBV7-3 ASSSTPLATDTQY
many TRBV2 ASGLALGNEQF
- TRBV29-1 SVRTPNTGELS
many TRBV11-2 ASSFVRNTEAF
many TRBV7-6 ASSLGTDTQY
- TRBV6-2/TRBV6-3 ASNTIGTEAF
- TRBV7-8 ASSSRGGPYNEQF
many TRBV14 ASSQNYQPQH
- TRBV12-3/TRBV12-4 ASSITYSNQPQH
many TRBV7-2 ASSFLYQETQY
many TRBV6-1 ASCVGDGLTGANVLT
- TRBV2 ASSPGQGIETQY
few TRBV6-1 ASSRGEIQY
- TRBV5-1 ASSSGRANEQY
many TRBV7-2 ASSPDRHSEKLF
- TRBV12-3/TRBV12-4 ASSLRLSLRGSNQPQH